The T cell receptor (beta chain) described here comes from a study of shared clonotypes between healthy human individuals (dated by TCRdb to 2018 to 2021). In the study overall: The cohort included three men and a couple of women between 18 and 49 years of age. Per donor, three plates each were used for CD4 naive and CD4 memory, two for CD8 naive, and one for CD8 memory. To estimate repertoire size and how much clonotypes are shared between individuals, the study performed deep sequencing of blood TCR repertoires from a handful of healthy adults. To increase sequencing depth and limit assay-specific biases, TCR repertoire library preparation and sequencing were carried out by different laboratories using diverse techniques. Per donor, leukapheresis produced somewhere between about 0.94 and 9.5 billion PBMCs.

The donors were healthy, HIV-negative adults who had no recently reported acute infections or vaccinations. Only Caucasian adults living in Nashville, Tennessee, USA were represented among the donors. CD4+ T cells were enriched by magnetic negative selection, after which naive cells were positively selected on CD45RA and the negative fraction was taken as the memory subset. After blood collection by leukapheresis, PBMCs were isolated using Ficoll-Histopaque density gradient centrifugation and then cryopreserved in the vapor phase of liquid nitrogen. Purity and quantity of every magnetically sorted T cell population were checked by analytical flow cytometry. Genomic DNA was isolated from every sorted fraction and measured by UV absorbance on a Nanodrop 2000c. Using the deep immunoSEQ assay, TCR CDR3 regions were amplified from genomic DNA by multiplex PCR. For each cell subset, the extracted genomic DNA was distributed evenly across all wells of several immunoSEQ 96-well plates, and each plate served as one replicate. For sorted subsets, each replicate PCR was loaded with roughly 200 ng genomic DNA, equivalent to about 30,000 T cell genomes. Purified libraries were measured with a Qubit 3.0 fluorometer, size-checked on a Bioanalyzer 2100, and measured again with the KAPA Library Quantification kit. A separate single-read 150-cycle Illumina NextSeq 550 flow cell was used to sequence each immunoSEQ 96-well plate. Per the source publication's procedure: The immunoSEQ output contained only junctional sequences without quality scores, so filtering could not match that applied to full-length reads. Sequences were annotated with PyIR, a Python wrapper for IgBLAST v1.9, using IMGT germline references to assign V/J genes and CDR3. Reads were filtered out if the reads had weak V/J assignments (E-value above 1e-6), no CDR3, stop codons, out-of-frame junctions, or ambiguous translated residues. V3J clonotypes were defined as sequences sharing an identical inferred V gene, J gene, and CDR3 amino acid sequence. Percentage overlap between repertoires was computed as shared unique clonotypes divided by the size of the smaller repertoire. Richness of each repertoire was evaluated using RTK rarefaction, the Chao1 estimator, and Recon v2.1 estimates of unobserved clonotypes. For all TCRbeta clonotypes obtained by the gDNA method from four donors, generation probabilities were computed with OLGA. TCRdb carries this immuneACCESS record with in-frame sequences only. Its versions omit some clonotypes, under half of them owing to an unresolved V gene in the studies checked, with the rest unexplained. Clone size and V and J calls were adopted from that table, with D and trimming inferred from the DNA. The sample table records about 2.3 million clones; less than 95% of these occur just once. The ten top clones hold 0.37% of the sample.

What the study reported, not specific to this receptor: The genetic and exposure-history diversity represented was limited by the small number of donors. Only blood was sampled, and tissue TCR repertoires likely differ from those in blood. Based on pairwise subsampling, the degree of clonotype sharing among donors was expected to be affected by sequencing depth. Rarefaction of sorted-subset datasets indicated incomplete sequencing despite the large sequencing depth. Sharing across four donors was observed for roughly 5.4% of naive CD4, about 4% of naive CD8, about 2.3% of memory CD4, and 0.4% of memory CD8 clonotypes. Naive subsets generally had larger estimated clonotype richness than memory subsets did. Compared with non-shared clonotypes, clonotypes shared by all four sorted-subset donors had higher generation probabilities.

For this clone: Its recognized antigen is unknown. No base-level quality is on record; no much larger clone is a single base apart.

V loses 2 bases at its end and J loses 4 bases; junction bases beyond the gene matches: 4. CDR1 and CDR2 are drawn from the germline V gene: SQVTM, ANQGSEA. The CDR3 contains 14 residues, cysteine and phenylalanine counted. Solely the CDR3 DNA is kept, with 42 bases framed from the first base. Sequenced input: naive CD4+ T cells from PBMCs. According to the study, the label for this sample's cell subset or site signals: CD45RA+ positively selected. The receptor's source is a man aged 18-30 years in good health. Some clones in this sample may be carry-over from other donors' samples. This chain joins TRBV29-1 to TRBJ2-3, with 9 junctional bases fitting TRBD2. The DNA sequence follows: TGCAGCGTTGAAATGCTAGCGGGGTCAGATACGCAGTATTTT. It specifies CSVEMLAGSDTQYF.